This T cell receptor beta chain was obtained from a study of blood T cell repertoires in COVID-19. In the study overall: COVID-19 samples collected from the United States, Italy and Spain covered acute and convalescent phases.

Participants, about 18 to 90 years old, spanned more than 20 US areas. Grouping used clinical history reported by participants in a survey and questionnaire. Cohort 3 donors counted as recovered after two negative PCRs, clearance, or resolved symptoms. Trimming cost V 3 bases and J 4 bases, with 16 bases left between them. CDR3 length: 15 amino acids. Per the germline V gene, CDR1 is KGHSH and CDR2 is LQKENI. This clone was seen a few times. Assay used: immunoSEQ multiplex PCR; TCRdb lists only in-frame clones, some missing. The data contain 350,000 to 450,000 clones, roughly nine tenths of them singletons.

Sample: PBMCs or T cells enriched from blood (not recorded which). The TCR comes from a man aged 25 to 45 who had recovered from COVID-19. This chain joins TRBV18 and TRBJ2-7; perhaps TRBD2 as D (5 bases). CDR3 protein: CASSPRATAFYEQYF. The DNA for the CDR3 is TGTGCCAGCTCACCGCGGGCCACCGCTTTTTACGAGCAGTACTTC. Combining the CDR3 with reference TRBV18 and TRBJ2-7 gives the whole variable domain NAGVMQNPRHLVRRRGQEARLRCSPMKGHSHVYWYRQLPEEGLKFMVYLQKENIIDESGMPKERFSAEFPKEGPSILRIQQVVRGDSAAYFCASSPRATAFYEQYFGPGTRLTVT.